The T cell receptor (beta chain) under discussion was sequenced for a study of cytomegalovirus exposure and HLA in healthy donors. Across the study: The 100 million to 120 million unique TCR beta sequences, from 150 million to 200 million T cells, were found by an earlier analysis.

The length of the CDR3 is 15 residues. Per germline, CDR1 MGHRA and CDR2 YSYEKL. The V end lost 1 base, the J end lost 4 bases, and 10 bases lay between the germline ends. Findings of the study overall: Rarity characterized most TCR sequences, yet some public TCRs appeared in many donors. The records held CMV serostatus as the only immune exposure information.

A remark on this clone: The antigen is undetermined.

PCR involved 60 Vbeta and 13 Jbeta primers. Only in-frame clones appear in the TCRdb table, and some are missing; sequencing was by immunoSEQ multiplex PCR. The sample includes roughly 100,000 clones, roughly four fifths of them seen just once. This clonotype originated in a man in his fifties in good health and CMV-seronegative. The sample consisted of PBMCs. The J gene is TRBJ2-2, the V gene TRBV4-1, with D unresolved. The CDR3 sequence is CASSQGFQATGELFF. DNA for the CDR3: TGCGCCAGCAGCCAAGGGTTCCAGGCCACCGGGGAGCTGTTTTTT.